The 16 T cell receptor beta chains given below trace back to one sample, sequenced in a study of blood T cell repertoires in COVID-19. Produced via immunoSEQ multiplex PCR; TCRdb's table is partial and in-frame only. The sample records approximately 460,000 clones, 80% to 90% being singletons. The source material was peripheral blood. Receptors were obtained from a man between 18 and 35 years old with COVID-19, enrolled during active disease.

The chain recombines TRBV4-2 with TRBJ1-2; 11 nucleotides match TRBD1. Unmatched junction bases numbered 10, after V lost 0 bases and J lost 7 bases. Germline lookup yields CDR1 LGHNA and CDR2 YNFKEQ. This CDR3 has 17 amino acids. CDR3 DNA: TGTGCCAGCAGCCAAGATCGTGGGACAGGGGGTTTTAGTGGCTACACCTTC. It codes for CASSQDRGTGGFSGYTF.

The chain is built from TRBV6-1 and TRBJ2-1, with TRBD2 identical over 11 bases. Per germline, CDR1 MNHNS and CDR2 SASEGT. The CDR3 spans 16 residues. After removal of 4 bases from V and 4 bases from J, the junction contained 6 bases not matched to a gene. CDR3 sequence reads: CASSGRLAGPYNEQFF. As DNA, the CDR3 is TGTGCCAGCAGTGGGAGACTAGCGGGGCCGTACAATGAGCAGTTCTTC.

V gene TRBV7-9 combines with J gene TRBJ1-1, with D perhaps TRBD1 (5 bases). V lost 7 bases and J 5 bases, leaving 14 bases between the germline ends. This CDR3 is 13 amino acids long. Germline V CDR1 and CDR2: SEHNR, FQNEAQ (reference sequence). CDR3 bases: TGTGCCAGCACCCAGGGAACGAATACTGAAGCTTTCTTT. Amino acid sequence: CASTQGTNTEAFF.

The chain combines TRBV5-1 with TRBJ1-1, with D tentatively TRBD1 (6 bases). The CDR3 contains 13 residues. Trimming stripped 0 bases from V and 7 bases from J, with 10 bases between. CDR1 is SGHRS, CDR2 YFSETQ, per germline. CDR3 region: CASSLAGDNEAFF. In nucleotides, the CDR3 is TGCGCCAGCAGCTTGGCAGGGGACAATGAAGCTTTCTTT.

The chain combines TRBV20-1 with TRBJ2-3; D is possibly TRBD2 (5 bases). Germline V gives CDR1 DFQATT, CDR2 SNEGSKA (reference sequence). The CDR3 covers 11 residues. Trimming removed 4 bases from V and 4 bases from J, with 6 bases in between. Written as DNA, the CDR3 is TGCAGTGCTACGGGGTCAGATACGCAGTATTTT. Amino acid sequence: CSATGSDTQYF.

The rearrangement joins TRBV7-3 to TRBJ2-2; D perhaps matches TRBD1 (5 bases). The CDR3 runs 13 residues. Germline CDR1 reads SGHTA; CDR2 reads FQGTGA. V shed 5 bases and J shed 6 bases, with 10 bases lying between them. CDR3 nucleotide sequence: TGTGCCAGCAGCGCAGGGTGGGCCGGGGAGCTGTTTTTT. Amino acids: CASSAGWAGELFF.

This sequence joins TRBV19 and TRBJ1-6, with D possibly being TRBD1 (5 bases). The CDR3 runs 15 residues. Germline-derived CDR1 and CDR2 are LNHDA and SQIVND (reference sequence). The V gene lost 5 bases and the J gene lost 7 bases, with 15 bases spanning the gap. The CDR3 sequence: CASSGDWGRNSPLHF. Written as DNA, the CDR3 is TGTGCCAGTAGTGGGGACTGGGGAAGGAATTCACCCCTCCACTTT.

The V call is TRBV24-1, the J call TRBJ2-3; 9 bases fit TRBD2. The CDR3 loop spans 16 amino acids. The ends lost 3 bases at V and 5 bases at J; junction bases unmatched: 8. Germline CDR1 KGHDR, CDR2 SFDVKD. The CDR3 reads CATSDDLAGELDTQYF. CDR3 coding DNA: TGTGCCACCAGTGATGACTTAGCGGGGGAATTAGATACGCAGTATTTT.

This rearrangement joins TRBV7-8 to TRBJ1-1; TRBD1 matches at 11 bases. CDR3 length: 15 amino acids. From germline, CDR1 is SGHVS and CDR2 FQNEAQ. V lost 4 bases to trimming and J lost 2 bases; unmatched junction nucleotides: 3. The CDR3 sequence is CASSWGTGGNTEAFF. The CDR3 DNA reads TGTGCCAGCAGCTGGGGGACAGGGGGAAACACTGAAGCTTTCTTT.

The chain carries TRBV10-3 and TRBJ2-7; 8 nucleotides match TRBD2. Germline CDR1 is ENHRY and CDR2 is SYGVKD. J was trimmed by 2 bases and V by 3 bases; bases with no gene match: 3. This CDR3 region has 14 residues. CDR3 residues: CAISESSGTYEQYF. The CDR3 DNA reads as TGTGCCATCAGTGAAAGTAGCGGGACCTACGAGCAGTACTTC.

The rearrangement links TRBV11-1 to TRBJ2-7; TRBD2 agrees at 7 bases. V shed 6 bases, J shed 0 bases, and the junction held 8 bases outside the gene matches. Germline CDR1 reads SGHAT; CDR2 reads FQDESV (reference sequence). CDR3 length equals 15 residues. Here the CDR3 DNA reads TGTGCCAGCAGTTATACTAGCGATAGCTCCTACGAGCAGTACTTC. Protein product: CASSYTSDSSYEQYF. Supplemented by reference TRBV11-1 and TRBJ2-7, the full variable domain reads EAEVAQSPRYKITEKSQAVAFWCDPISGHATLYWYRQILGQGPELLVQFQDESVVDDSQLPKDRFSAERLKGVDSTLKIQPAELGDSAMYLCASSYTSDSSYEQYFGPGTRLTVT.

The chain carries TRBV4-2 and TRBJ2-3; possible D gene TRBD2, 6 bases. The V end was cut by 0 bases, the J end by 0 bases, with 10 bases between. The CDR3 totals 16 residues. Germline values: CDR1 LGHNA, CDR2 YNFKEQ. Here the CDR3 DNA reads TGTGCCAGCAGCCAAGACGGACTAACTAGCACAGATACGCAGTATTTT. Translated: CASSQDGLTSTDTQYF.

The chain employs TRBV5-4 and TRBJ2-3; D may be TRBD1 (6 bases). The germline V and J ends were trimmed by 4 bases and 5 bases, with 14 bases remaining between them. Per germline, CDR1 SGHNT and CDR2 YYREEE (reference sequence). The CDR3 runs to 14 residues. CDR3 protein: CASSVQGPGDTQYF. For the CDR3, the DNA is TGTGCCAGCAGCGTCCAGGGGCCGGGAGATACGCAGTATTTT. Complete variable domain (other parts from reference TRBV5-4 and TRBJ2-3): ETGVTQSPTHLIKTRGQQVTLRCSSQSGHNTVSWYQQALGQGPQFIFQYYREEENGRGNFPPRFSGLQFPNYSSELNVNALELDDSALYLCASSVQGPGDTQYFGPGTRLTVL.

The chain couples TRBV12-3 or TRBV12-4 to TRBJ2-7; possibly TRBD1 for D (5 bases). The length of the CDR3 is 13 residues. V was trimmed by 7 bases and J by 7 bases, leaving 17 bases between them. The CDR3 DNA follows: TGTGCCAGCAACCTAGGGGCAGGGATGGAGCAGTACTTC. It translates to CASNLGAGMEQYF.

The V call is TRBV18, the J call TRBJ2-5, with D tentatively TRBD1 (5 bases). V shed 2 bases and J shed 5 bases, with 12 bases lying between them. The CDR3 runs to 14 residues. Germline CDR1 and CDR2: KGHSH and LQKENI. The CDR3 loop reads CASSPTGAQETQYF. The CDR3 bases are TGTGCCAGCTCACCAACAGGAGCCCAGGAGACCCAGTACTTC.

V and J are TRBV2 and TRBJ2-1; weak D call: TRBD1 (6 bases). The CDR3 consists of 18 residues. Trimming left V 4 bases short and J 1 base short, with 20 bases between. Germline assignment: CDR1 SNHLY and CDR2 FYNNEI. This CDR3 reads CASSARGWGRGSYNEQFF. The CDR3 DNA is TGTGCCAGCAGTGCCAGAGGCTGGGGGCGTGGATCCTACAATGAGCAGTTCTTC.